This entry lists 15 T cell receptor beta chains sequenced from one sample in a study of vaccination effects on CD4 cells after COVID-19. Clones were read by immunoSEQ multiplex PCR, and TCRdb kept only the in-frame ones, dropping some. The sample holds approximately 74,000 clones, under 80% seen once. Antigens of these TCRs are unknown. Within the ViraFEST assay, antigen-specific CD4+ T cells underwent expansion with viral peptide pools prior to sequencing. Culturing for more than 9 days preceded CD4+ T cell isolation. Participants were given two doses of BNT162b2 or mRNA-1273 vaccine. The sequenced sample was CD4+ T cells from PBMCs cultured with HCoV-OC43 spike peptides, obtained after COVID-19 vaccination. This sample's subset: HCoV-OC43 spike overlapping peptide pool stimulation. Receptors originate from a human donor who received a COVID-19 vaccine.

Written as DNA, the CDR3 is TGCGCCAGCAGCTGGGGGACAGGGCCCTACGAGCAGTACGTC. It is translated as CASSWGTGPYEQYV. The chain links TRBV5-1 to TRBJ2-7, with 9 bases identical to TRBD1. Trimming removed 3 bases from V and 2 bases from J; junction bases left unmatched: 3. The CDR3 covers 14 residues. The germline CDR1 and CDR2 sequences are SGHRS and YFSETQ.

This rearrangement joins TRBV6-5 to TRBJ1-2, with 7 bases that match TRBD1. This CDR3 has 13 residues. The V and J ends lost 5 bases and 2 bases, in that order; junction bases with no gene match: 2. Per the germline V gene, CDR1 is MNHEY and CDR2 is SVGAGI. The CDR3 region is CASSRDRNYGYTF. CDR3 nucleotide sequence: TGTGCCAGCAGTCGGGACAGAAACTATGGCTACACCTTC.

The rearrangement joins TRBV2 to TRBJ1-1; the match to TRBD1 covers 9 bases. Germline V CDR1 and CDR2: SNHLY, FYNNEI. The length of the CDR3 is 15 residues. The V segment lost 5 bases and the J segment 6 bases; nucleotides outside the gene matches: 10. Here the CDR3 reads CASSIYPGQGSEAFF. In nucleotides, the CDR3 is TGTGCCAGCAGTATTTACCCGGGACAGGGATCTGAAGCTTTCTTT.

The chain combines TRBV30 with TRBJ1-6; D not resolved. Germline V gives CDR1 GTSNPN, CDR2 SVGIG (reference sequence). CDR3 length: 16 amino acids. Deletions cut 1 base from V and 7 bases from J, with 17 bases between. The CDR3 bases are TGTGCCTGGAGTGCCCCGTTCGTTCGAGTGAATTCACCCCTCCACTTT. Translating it yields CAWSAPFVRVNSPLHF.

The chain combines TRBV5-1 with TRBJ2-5; unclear D gene. This CDR3 has 12 residues. V dropped 5 bases and J dropped 4 bases, with 9 bases sitting between them. In germline, CDR1 is SGHRS, CDR2 YFSETQ. CDR3 amino acids: CASSRALETQYF. The DNA for the CDR3 is TGCGCCAGCAGTCGTGCACTAGAGACCCAGTACTTC.

The V call is TRBV19, the J call TRBJ1-2, with unresolved D. This CDR3 has 16 residues. Germline loops: CDR1 LNHDA, CDR2 SQIVND (reference sequence). Trimming stripped 4 bases from V and 0 bases from J, with 15 bases between. CDR3 loop: CASSNSGLIANYGYTF. The CDR3 DNA reads TGTGCCAGTAGTAATAGTGGACTTATAGCTAACTATGGCTACACCTTC.

The chain recombines TRBV6-6 with TRBJ2-7; D is undetermined. CDR1 and CDR2 (germline): MNHNY, SVGAGI (reference sequence). The CDR3 contains 13 residues. Deletions cut 6 bases from V and 2 bases from J, with 11 bases between. DNA for the CDR3: TGTGCCAGCAGACAAGATGTGACCTACGAGCAGTACGTC. Its protein is CASRQDVTYEQYV.

The V gene is TRBV5-5, the J gene TRBJ2-3; 7 nucleotides align to TRBD2. Germline-derived CDR1 and CDR2 are SGHKS and YYEKEE (reference sequence). The CDR3 is 17 residues long. J was trimmed by 3 bases and V by 0 bases; bases with no gene match: 10. The DNA of the CDR3 is TGTGCCAGCAGCTTGGCCTTAGCGGGCCCTCCGACAGATACGCAGTATTTT. Residues: CASSLALAGPPTDTQYF. Supplemented by reference TRBV5-5 and TRBJ2-3, the full variable domain reads DAGVTQSPTHLIKTRGQQVTLRCSPISGHKSVSWYQQVLGQGPQFIFQYYEKEERGRGNFPDRFSARQFPNYSSELNVNALLLGDSALYLCASSLALAGPPTDTQYFGPGTRLTVL.

The chain couples TRBV28 to TRBJ1-5, with D perhaps TRBD1 (6 bases). Germline V lookup: CDR1 MDHEN, CDR2 SYDVKM. V was clipped by 8 bases and J by 0 bases, with 26 bases between them. The CDR3 spans 19 residues. CDR3 DNA: TGTGCCAGCCAAAATTACCTGGACAGACATCATAATAGCAATCAGCCCCAGCATTTT. Its protein product is CASQNYLDRHHNSNQPQHF.

The chain combines TRBV7-3 with TRBJ1-2, with no clear D. V lost 0 bases and J 8 bases, leaving 10 bases between the germline ends. Per germline, CDR1 SGHTA and CDR2 FQGTGA. The CDR3 runs to 13 residues. The chain's CDR3 is CASSLTLIEGYTF. DNA for the CDR3: TGTGCCAGCAGCTTAACGCTGATCGAAGGCTACACCTTC.

This chain uses TRBV5-1 with TRBJ2-6; D not resolved. Germline V gene data show CDR1 as SGHRS and CDR2 as YFSETQ. With 1 base removed from V and 0 bases from J, the gap between germline ends came to 14 bases. This CDR3 comprises 18 residues. This CDR3 is CASSLILQASSGANVLTF. The CDR3 coding sequence is TGCGCCAGCAGCTTGATTTTGCAGGCGAGCTCTGGGGCCAACGTCCTGACTTTC.

The V and J genes are TRBV7-3 and TRBJ2-3; 15 bases map to TRBD2. The germline gives CDR1 SGHTA, CDR2 FQGTGA. The junction had 11 bases not matched to a gene; V was cut back by 4 bases and J by 6 bases. This CDR3 is built from 18 residues. In DNA form, the CDR3 reads TGTGCCAGCAGCTCGCAAAGGACTAGCGGGGGGGCCGCGGATACGCAGTATTTT. It is translated as CASSSQRTSGGAADTQYF.

This clone has a handful of counts. The chain employs TRBV5-6 and TRBJ2-3, with a possible D match to TRBD1 (5 bases). CDR1 and CDR2 from the germline V gene are SGHDT and YYEEEE. Trimming took 1 base from V and 2 from J, leaving 14 bases between them. The CDR3 consists of 16 residues. CDR3 bases: TGTGCCAGCAGCTTGCTTAGGGGCCAGTTCACAGATACGCAGTATTTT. Translated: CASSLLRGQFTDTQYF.

The chain combines TRBV10-1 with TRBJ2-2; the match to TRBD1 covers 7 bases. The germline V gene has CDR1 WNHNN and CDR2 SYGVQD (reference sequence). This CDR3 contains 17 residues. V was clipped by 5 bases and J by 1 base; unmatched bases: 10. The DNA for the CDR3 is TGCGCCAGCAGTCCCATCTCCGGGACAGAGAACACCGGGGAGCTGTTTTTT. Residues: CASSPISGTENTGELFF.

The chain combines TRBV19 with TRBJ2-1, with 7 bases lining up with TRBD1. This CDR3 has 12 amino acids. V gave up 3 bases and J gave up 10 bases; unmatched junction bases: 3. Germline V lookup: CDR1 LNHDA, CDR2 SQIVND (reference sequence). The DNA for the CDR3 is TGTGCCAGTAGTATTGGCAGGGGGGAGCAGTTCTTC. Encoded protein: CASSIGRGEQFF.